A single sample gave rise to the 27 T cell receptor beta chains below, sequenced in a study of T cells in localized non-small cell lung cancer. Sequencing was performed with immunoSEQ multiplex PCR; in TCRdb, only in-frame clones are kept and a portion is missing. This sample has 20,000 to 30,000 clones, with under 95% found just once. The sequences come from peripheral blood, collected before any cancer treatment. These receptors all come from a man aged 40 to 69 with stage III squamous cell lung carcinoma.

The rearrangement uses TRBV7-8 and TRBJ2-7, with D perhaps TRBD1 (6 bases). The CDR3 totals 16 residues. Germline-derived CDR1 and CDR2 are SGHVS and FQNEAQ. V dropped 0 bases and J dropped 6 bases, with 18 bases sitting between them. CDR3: CASSLASRVRGVEQYF. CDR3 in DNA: TGTGCCAGCAGCTTAGCTTCCCGTGTCAGGGGAGTCGAGCAGTACTTC.

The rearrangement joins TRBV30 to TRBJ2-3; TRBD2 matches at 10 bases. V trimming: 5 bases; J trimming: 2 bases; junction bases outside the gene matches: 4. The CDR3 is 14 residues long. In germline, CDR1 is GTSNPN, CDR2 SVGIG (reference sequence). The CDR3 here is CAWGGTSVTDTQYF. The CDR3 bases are TGTGCCTGGGGCGGGACTAGCGTCACAGATACGCAGTATTTT.

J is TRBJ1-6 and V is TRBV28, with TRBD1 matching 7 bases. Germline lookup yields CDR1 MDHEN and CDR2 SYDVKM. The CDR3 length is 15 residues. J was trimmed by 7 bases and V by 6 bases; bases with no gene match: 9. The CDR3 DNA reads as TGTGCCAGCAGCCGAGGGGGCGCGGGAAATTCACCCCTCCACTTT. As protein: CASSRGGAGNSPLHF. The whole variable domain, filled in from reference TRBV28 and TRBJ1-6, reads DVKVTQSSRYLVKRTGEKVFLECVQDMDHENMFWYRQDPGLGLRLIYFSYDVKMKEKGDIPEGYSVSREKKERFSLILESASTNQTSMYLCASSRGGAGNSPLHFGNGTRLTVT.

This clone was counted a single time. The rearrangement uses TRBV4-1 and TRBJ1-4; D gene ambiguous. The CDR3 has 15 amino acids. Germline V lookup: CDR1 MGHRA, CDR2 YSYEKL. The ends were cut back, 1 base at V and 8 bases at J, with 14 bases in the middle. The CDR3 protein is CASSQGRPLEEKLFF. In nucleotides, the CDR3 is TGCGCCAGCAGCCAAGGCAGACCTTTAGAGGAAAAACTGTTTTTT.

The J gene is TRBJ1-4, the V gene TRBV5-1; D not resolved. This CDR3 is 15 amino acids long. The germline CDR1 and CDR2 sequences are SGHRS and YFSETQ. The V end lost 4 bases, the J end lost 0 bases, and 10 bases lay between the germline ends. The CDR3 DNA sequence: TGCGCCAGCAGCCCCCGCAGTGCAACTAATGAAAAACTGTTTTTT. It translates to CASSPRSATNEKLFF. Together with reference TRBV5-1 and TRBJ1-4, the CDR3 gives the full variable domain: KAGVTQTPRYLIKTRGQQVTLSCSPISGHRSVSWYQQTPGQGLQFLFEYFSETQRNKGNFPGRFSGRQFSNSRSEMNVSTLELGDSALYLCASSPRSATNEKLFFGSGTQLSVL.

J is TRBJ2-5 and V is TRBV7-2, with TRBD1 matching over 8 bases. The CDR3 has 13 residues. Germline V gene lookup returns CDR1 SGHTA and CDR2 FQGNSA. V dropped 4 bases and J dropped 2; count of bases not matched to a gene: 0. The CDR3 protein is CASSYRGQETQYF. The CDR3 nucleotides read TGTGCCAGCAGCTACAGGGGGCAAGAGACCCAGTACTTC.

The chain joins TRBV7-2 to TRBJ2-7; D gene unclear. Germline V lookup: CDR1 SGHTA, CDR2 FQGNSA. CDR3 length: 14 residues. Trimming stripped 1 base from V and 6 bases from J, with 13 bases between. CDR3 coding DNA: TGTGCCAGCAGCTTAGTGAAAGGTGAGAGCGAGCAGTACTTC. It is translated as CASSLVKGESEQYF.

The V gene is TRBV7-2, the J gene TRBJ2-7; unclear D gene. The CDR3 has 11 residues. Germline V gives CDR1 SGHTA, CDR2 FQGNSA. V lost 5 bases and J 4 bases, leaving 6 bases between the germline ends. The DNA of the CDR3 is TGTGCCAGCAGCCAAAAGTACGAGCAGTACTTC. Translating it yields CASSQKYEQYF.

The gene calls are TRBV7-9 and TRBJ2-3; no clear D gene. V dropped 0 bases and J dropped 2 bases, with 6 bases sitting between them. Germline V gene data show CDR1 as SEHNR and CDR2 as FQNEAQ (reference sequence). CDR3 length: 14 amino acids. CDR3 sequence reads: CASSLAGYTDTQYF. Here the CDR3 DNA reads TGTGCCAGCAGCTTAGCGGGGTACACAGATACGCAGTATTTT.

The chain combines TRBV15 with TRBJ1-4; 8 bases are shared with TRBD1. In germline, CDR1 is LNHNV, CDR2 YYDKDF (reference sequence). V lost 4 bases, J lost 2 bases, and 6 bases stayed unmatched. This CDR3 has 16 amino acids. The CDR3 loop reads CATSTRTGQTNEKLFF. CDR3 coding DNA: TGTGCCACCAGCACTCGGACAGGGCAGACTAATGAAAAACTGTTTTTT. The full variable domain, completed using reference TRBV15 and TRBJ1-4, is DAMVIQNPRYQVTQFGKPVTLSCSQTLNHNVMYWYQQKSSQAPKLLFHYYDKDFNNEADTPDNFQSRRPNTSFCFLDIRSPGLGDTAMYLCATSTRTGQTNEKLFFGSGTQLSVL.

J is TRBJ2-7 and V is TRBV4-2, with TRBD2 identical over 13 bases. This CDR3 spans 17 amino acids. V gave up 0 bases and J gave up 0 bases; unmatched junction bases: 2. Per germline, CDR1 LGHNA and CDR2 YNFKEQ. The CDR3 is CASSQEGLAGSSYEQYF. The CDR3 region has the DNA TGTGCCAGCAGCCAAGAGGGACTAGCGGGGAGCTCCTACGAGCAGTACTTC.

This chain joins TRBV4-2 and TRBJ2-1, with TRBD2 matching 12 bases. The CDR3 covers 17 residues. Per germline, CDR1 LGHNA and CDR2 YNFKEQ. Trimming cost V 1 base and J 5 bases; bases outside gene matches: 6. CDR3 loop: CASSQVTSGGTNNEQFF. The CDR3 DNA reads TGTGCCAGCAGCCAAGTTACTAGCGGGGGGACGAACAATGAGCAGTTCTTC.

CDR3 in amino acids: CASSPKGQNYGYTF. CDR3 nucleotides: TGTGCCAGCTCACCCAAGGGACAGAACTATGGCTACACCTTC. The genes are TRBV18 and TRBJ1-2; 7 bases agree with TRBD1. The CDR3 sequence is 14 residues long. V was pared by 3 bases and J by 2 bases, with 3 bases of the junction left unmatched. Germline CDR1 reads KGHSH; CDR2 reads LQKENI.

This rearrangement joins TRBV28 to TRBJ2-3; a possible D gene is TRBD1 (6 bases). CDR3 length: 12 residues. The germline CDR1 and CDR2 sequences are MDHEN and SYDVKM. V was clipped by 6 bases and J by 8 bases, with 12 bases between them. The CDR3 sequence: CASSPQGLTQYF. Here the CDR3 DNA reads TGTGCCAGCAGCCCACAGGGCCTTACGCAGTATTTT.

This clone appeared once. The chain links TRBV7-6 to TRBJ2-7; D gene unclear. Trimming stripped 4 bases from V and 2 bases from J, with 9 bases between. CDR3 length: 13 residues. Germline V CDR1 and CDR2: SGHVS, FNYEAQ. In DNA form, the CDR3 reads TGTGCCAGCAGCTCGGGTGGGGCCTACGAGCAGTACTTC. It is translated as CASSSGGAYEQYF.

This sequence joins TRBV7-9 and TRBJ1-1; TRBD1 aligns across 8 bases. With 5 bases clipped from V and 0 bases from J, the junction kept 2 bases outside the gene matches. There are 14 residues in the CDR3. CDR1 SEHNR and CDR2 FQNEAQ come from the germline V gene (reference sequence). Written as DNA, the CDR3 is TGTGCCAGCAGCCTGGGACAGGTGAACACTGAAGCTTTCTTT. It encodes CASSLGQVNTEAFF.

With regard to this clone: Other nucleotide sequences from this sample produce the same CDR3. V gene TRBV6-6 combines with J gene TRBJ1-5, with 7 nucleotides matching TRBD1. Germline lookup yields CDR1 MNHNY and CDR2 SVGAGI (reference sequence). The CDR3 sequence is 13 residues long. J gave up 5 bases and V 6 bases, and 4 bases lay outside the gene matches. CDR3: CASSPGTDQPQHF. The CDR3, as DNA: TGTGCCAGCAGCCCCGGGACAGATCAGCCCCAGCATTTT.

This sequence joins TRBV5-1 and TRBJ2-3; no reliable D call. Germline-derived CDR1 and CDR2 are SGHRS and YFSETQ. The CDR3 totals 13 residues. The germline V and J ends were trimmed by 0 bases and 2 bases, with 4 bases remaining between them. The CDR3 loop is CASSLDPTDTQYF. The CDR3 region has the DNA TGCGCCAGCAGCTTGGATCCCACAGATACGCAGTATTTT.

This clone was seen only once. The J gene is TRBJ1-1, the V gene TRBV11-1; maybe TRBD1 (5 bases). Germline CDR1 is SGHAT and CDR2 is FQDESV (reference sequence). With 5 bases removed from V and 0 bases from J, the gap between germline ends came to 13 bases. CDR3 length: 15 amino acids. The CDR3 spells CASSQKWGMNTEAFF. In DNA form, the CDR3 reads TGTGCCAGCAGCCAGAAGTGGGGGATGAACACTGAAGCTTTCTTT.

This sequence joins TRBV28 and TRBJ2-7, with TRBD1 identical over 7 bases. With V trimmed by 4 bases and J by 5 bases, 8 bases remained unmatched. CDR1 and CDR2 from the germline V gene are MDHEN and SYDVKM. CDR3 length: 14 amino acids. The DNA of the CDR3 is TGTGCCAGCAGTTCCTCCGACAGGGCAGACGAGCAGTACTTC. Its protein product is CASSSSDRADEQYF.

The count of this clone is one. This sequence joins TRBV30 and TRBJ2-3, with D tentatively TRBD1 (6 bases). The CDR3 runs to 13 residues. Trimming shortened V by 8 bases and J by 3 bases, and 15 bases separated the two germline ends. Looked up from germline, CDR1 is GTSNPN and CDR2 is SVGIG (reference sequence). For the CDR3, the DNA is TGTGCCGGAGATCCAGGGGTAACAGATACGCAGTATTTT. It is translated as CAGDPGVTDTQYF.

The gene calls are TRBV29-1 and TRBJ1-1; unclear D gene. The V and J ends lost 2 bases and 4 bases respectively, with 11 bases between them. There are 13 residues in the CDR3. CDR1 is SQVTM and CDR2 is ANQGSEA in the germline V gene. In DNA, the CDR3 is TGCAGCGTTGAACGGCAGAAGGGCACTGAAGCTTTCTTT. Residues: CSVERQKGTEAFF.

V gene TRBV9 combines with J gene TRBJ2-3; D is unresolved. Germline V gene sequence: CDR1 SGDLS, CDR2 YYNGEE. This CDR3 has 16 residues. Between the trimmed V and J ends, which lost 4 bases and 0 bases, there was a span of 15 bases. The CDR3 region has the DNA TGTGCCAGCAGCCCCCCCCTCCCCCCTAGCACAGATACGCAGTATTTT. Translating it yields CASSPPLPPSTDTQYF.

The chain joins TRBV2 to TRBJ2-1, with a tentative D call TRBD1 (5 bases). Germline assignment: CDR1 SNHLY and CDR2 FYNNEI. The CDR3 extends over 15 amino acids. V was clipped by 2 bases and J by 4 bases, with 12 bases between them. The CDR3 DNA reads TGTGCCAGCAGTGAAACCCAGGGTCTATACAATGAGCAGTTCTTC. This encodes CASSETQGLYNEQFF.

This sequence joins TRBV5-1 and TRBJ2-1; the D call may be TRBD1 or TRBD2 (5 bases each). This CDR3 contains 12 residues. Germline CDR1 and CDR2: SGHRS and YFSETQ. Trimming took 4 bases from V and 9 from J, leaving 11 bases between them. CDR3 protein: CASSPEGSEQFF. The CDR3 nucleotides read TGCGCCAGCAGCCCCGAGGGGAGTGAGCAGTTCTTC.

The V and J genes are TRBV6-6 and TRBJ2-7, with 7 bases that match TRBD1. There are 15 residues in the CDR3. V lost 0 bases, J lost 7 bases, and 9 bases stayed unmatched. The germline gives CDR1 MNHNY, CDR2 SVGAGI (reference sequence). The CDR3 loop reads CASSYSRRTGTEQYF. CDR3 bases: TGTGCCAGCAGTTACTCGAGGAGGACAGGCACGGAGCAGTACTTC.

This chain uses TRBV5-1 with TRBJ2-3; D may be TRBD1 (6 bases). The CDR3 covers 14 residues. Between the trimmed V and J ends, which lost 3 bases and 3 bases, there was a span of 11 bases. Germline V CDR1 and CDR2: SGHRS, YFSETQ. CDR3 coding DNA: TGCGCCAGCAGCTCGTTCCAGGGGACAGATACGCAGTATTTT. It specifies CASSSFQGTDTQYF.